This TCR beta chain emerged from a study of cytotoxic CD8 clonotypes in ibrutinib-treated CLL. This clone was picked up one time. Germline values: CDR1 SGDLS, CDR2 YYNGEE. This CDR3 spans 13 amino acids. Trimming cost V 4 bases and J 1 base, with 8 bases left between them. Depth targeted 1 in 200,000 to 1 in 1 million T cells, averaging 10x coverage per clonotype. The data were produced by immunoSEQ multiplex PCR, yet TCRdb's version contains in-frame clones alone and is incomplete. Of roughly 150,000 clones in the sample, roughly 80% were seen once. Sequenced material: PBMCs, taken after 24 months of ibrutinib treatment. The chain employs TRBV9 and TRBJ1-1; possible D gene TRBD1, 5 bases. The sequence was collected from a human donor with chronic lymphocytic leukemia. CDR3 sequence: CASSLGQNTEAFF. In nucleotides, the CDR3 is TGTGCCAGCAGCCTCGGACAGAACACTGAAGCTTTCTTT.